This passage covers 16 T cell receptor beta chains from one sample sequenced in a study of blood T cell repertoires in COVID-19. The table came from immunoSEQ multiplex PCR; TCRdb's copy has only in-frame clones and leaves some out. The table lists some 360,000 clones, roughly 86% of them singletons. Sequencing was carried out using PBMCs or T cells enriched from blood (not recorded which). These receptors were obtained from a woman in her twenties or thirties who had been exposed to COVID-19.

The rearrangement uses TRBV7-9 and TRBJ2-1, with 7 bases that match TRBD2. With 0 bases clipped from V and 7 bases from J, the junction kept 9 bases outside the gene matches. The CDR3 has 16 amino acids. Germline lookup yields CDR1 SEHNR and CDR2 FQNEAQ (reference sequence). CDR3: CASSLAPGGRENEQFF. The CDR3 DNA reads as TGTGCCAGCAGCTTAGCACCGGGAGGAAGGGAGAATGAGCAGTTCTTC.

The gene calls are TRBV3-1 (or the pseudogene TRBV3-2) and TRBJ1-6; D is unclear. In germline, CDR1 is LGHDT, CDR2 YNNKEL (reference sequence). This CDR3 spans 14 amino acids. V lost 4 bases, J lost 9 bases, and 13 bases lay in between. This CDR3 reads CASSRHRAGSPLHF. The CDR3 nucleotides read TGTGCCAGCAGCCGACATCGAGCGGGTTCACCCCTCCACTTT.

The rearrangement links TRBV19 to TRBJ1-5, with TRBD1 matching 9 bases. CDR1 is LNHDA and CDR2 is SQIVND in the germline V gene (reference sequence). CDR3 length equals 18 residues. Trimming at V came to 5 bases and at J to 4 bases, leaving 15 bases not matched to a gene. The CDR3 spells CASSSPPGTGYSNQPQHF. In nucleotides, the CDR3 is TGTGCCAGTAGTTCCCCACCCGGGACAGGGTATAGTAATCAGCCCCAGCATTTT.

With respect to this clone: The sample contains more than one DNA sequence encoding this CDR3. The V call is TRBV27, the J call TRBJ2-5; tentative D call: TRBD1 (7 bases). Trimming removed 6 bases from V and 5 bases from J, with 13 bases in between. The CDR3 sequence is 13 residues long. Looked up from germline, CDR1 is MNHEY and CDR2 is SMNVEV (reference sequence). The CDR3 DNA sequence: TGTGCCAGCAGGAGGACAGGAGGGGAGACCCAGTACTTC. Its protein product is CASRRTGGETQYF.

This chain joins TRBV5-1 and TRBJ2-3; the match to TRBD1 covers 9 bases. Unmatched junction bases numbered 5, after V lost 3 bases and J lost 3 bases. The V gene's germline CDR1 is SGHRS and CDR2 YFSETQ. This CDR3 region has 15 residues. CDR3 residues: CASSYRDRETDTQYF. The CDR3 DNA sequence: TGCGCCAGCAGCTACCGGGACAGGGAAACAGATACGCAGTATTTT.

The chain carries TRBV4-2 and TRBJ2-7, with a possible D match to TRBD2 (6 bases). V was trimmed by 1 base and J by 7 bases, leaving 14 bases between them. CDR3 length: 14 residues. Germline V gene lookup returns CDR1 LGHNA and CDR2 YNFKEQ. The DNA for the CDR3 is TGTGCCAGCAGCCAAGGAATTTGGGCGGGGGAGCAGTACTTC. Translated: CASSQGIWAGEQYF.

This clone is a singleton in its sample. The rearrangement uses TRBV21-1 and TRBJ2-6; the table's D call, TRBD1, was not checked against the DNA. TRBV21-1 represents a pseudogene. The CDR3 length is 15 residues. CDR3 residues: CASREDSSGANVLTF. CDR3 nucleotides: TGTGCCAGCAGGGAGGACAGCTCTGGGGCCAACGTCCTGACTTTC.

This clone was recorded once. The chain uses TRBV14 and TRBJ1-2, with TRBD1 matching 8 bases. The CDR3 extends over 14 amino acids. The germline gives CDR1 SGHDN, CDR2 FVKESK. After removal of 3 bases from V and 6 bases from J, the junction contained 6 bases not matched to a gene. CDR3 region: CASSHRQGSDGYTF. DNA of the CDR3: TGTGCCAGCAGCCATCGACAGGGGTCGGATGGCTACACCTTC.

The genes are TRBV5-6 and TRBJ1-5; the D is unclear. Trimming stripped 2 bases from V and 5 bases from J, with 14 bases between. The CDR3 spans 15 residues. The germline V gene encodes CDR1 SGHDT and CDR2 YYEEEE. In DNA, the CDR3 is TGTGCCAGCAGCTTAGGCAGGCTACACTATCAGCCCCAGCATTTT. Translation: CASSLGRLHYQPQHF. Based on the CDR3 plus reference TRBV5-6 and TRBJ1-5, the full variable domain is DAGVTQSPTHLIKTRGQQVTLRCSPKSGHDTVSWYQQALGQGPQFIFQYYEEEERQRGNFPDRFSGHQFPNYSSELNVNALLLGDSALYLCASSLGRLHYQPQHFGDGTRLSIL.

V is TRBV5-1 and J is TRBJ2-1; 8 nucleotides align to TRBD2. V trimming: 4 bases; J trimming: 2 bases; junction bases outside the gene matches: 5. CDR1 is SGHRS, CDR2 YFSETQ, per germline. The CDR3 runs 15 residues. Here the CDR3 reads CASSVNSGTYNEQFF. The CDR3 region has the DNA TGCGCCAGCAGCGTCAATAGCGGGACCTACAATGAGCAGTTCTTC.

The V gene is TRBV7-2, the J gene TRBJ2-5; possible D gene TRBD2, 6 bases. Germline lookup yields CDR1 SGHTA and CDR2 FQGNSA. V lost 5 bases, J lost 5 bases, and 12 bases lay in between. This CDR3 comprises 13 residues. The chain's CDR3 is CASSASSAETQYF. The CDR3 nucleotides are TGTGCCAGCAGCGCTTCTAGCGCGGAGACCCAGTACTTC.

CDR3 loop: CSATVYEQYF. CDR3 coding DNA: TGCAGTGCTACCGTATACGAGCAGTACTTC. The chain couples TRBV20-1 to TRBJ2-7; no clear D gene. Germline values: CDR1 DFQATT, CDR2 SNEGSKA (reference sequence). The CDR3 has 10 amino acids. The V end lost 4 bases, the J end lost 4 bases, and 5 bases lay between the germline ends.

This chain connects TRBV15 to TRBJ2-7; tentative D call: TRBD1 (5 bases). CDR1 is LNHNV and CDR2 is YYDKDF in the germline V gene (reference sequence). CDR3 length equals 16 residues. V gave up 0 bases and J gave up 1 base, with 13 bases separating them. The CDR3 DNA follows: TGTGCCACCAGCAGAGATCTTGGCCAGGGATCCTACGAGCAGTACTTC. It yields the protein CATSRDLGQGSYEQYF.

The rearrangement links TRBV12-3 or TRBV12-4 to TRBJ1-3; the match to TRBD1 covers 7 bases. Trimming removed 11 bases from V and 4 bases from J; junction bases left unmatched: 8. The CDR3 sequence is 13 residues long. This CDR3 is CAGDDRVGNTIYF. In DNA, the CDR3 is TGTGCCGGCGACGACAGGGTGGGAAACACCATATATTTT.

The chain uses TRBV9 and TRBJ1-5; 7 nucleotides align to TRBD1. This CDR3 has 14 amino acids. Germline V CDR1 and CDR2: SGDLS, YYNGEE. V dropped 1 base and J dropped 5; count of bases not matched to a gene: 3. DNA for the CDR3: TGTGCCAGCAGCGTAACAGGGGACGATCAGCCCCAGCATTTT. As protein: CASSVTGDDQPQHF.

The V and J genes are TRBV11-3 and TRBJ2-7; TRBD2 matches at 9 bases. Trimming at V came to 1 base and at J to 8 bases, leaving 3 bases not matched to a gene. The CDR3 length is 13 residues. Germline V CDR1 and CDR2: SGHNT, YENEEA. The CDR3 DNA follows: TGTGCCAGCAGCTTAGTAGCGGGAGTACAGCAGTACTTC. It encodes CASSLVAGVQQYF.